This TCR beta chain was identified in a study of T cell changes during pregnancy in multiple sclerosis. Assay used: immunoSEQ multiplex PCR; TCRdb lists only in-frame clones, some missing. Of around 62,000 clones listed, about 92% are singletons. The CDR3 is made up of 12 amino acids. Germline CDR1 reads SQVTM; CDR2 reads ANQGSEA. The sequence derives from a female donor in good health, enrolled as a control in a pregnancy study. The chain recombines TRBV29-1 with TRBJ1-2; D is possibly TRBD1 (5 bases). This specimen was peripheral blood, taken in the second trimester of pregnancy. The CDR3 protein is CRAGAGNGGYTF. The CDR3 DNA is TGCAGGGCCGGGGCGGGGAACGGCGGCTACACCTTC.